The clone carrying this T cell receptor beta chain was found a few times. The target antigen is unknown. These data come from a study of OX40 agonist ivuxolimab in advanced cancers. General observations from the study: Among T cells, CD8+ cells averaged more expanded clones than CD4+ cells.

This table comes from immunoSEQ multiplex PCR, and its TCRdb copy is limited to in-frame clones, with some not included. Of roughly 100,000 clones in the sample, just under 85% are singletons; the top ten hold more than 1.1%. There are 15 residues in the CDR3. Germline V gene sequence: CDR1 SGHDT, CDR2 YYEEEE. V was pared by 2 bases and J by 2 bases, with 7 bases of the junction left unmatched. The source material was CD4+ or CD8+ T cells sorted from blood, sampled in a trial of the OX40 agonist ivuxolimab. The source of this sequence is an adult with an advanced solid tumor such as melanoma, head and neck, liver or kidney cancer. This chain joins TRBV5-6 and TRBJ2-7, with TRBD2 matching 7 bases. The CDR3 loop reads CASSLAGLSTYEQYF. For the CDR3, the DNA is TGTGCCAGCAGCTTAGCGGGACTCTCAACCTACGAGCAGTACTTC.